This TCR beta chain originates from a study of blood T cells in healthy people across ages. Germline V lookup: CDR1 DFQATT, CDR2 SNEGSKA (reference sequence). Trimming stripped 3 bases from V and 2 bases from J, with 8 bases between. The CDR3 totals 13 residues. Next came a second PCR, run for about 6 to 11 cycles, which used a sample-barcoded 5' primer along with a J-beta primer mix. TCRdb reprocessed the 5' RACE reads with MiXCR, giving one entry per CDR3 protein. The sample has about 680,000 distinct CDR3 sequences; approximately 49% are singletons. The TCR originated in a woman aged 60-70 years in good health. This chain joins TRBV20-1 and TRBJ2-1; D uncertain. Specimen: blood. CDR3 amino acids: CSASGSTYNEQFF. The DNA for the CDR3 is TGCAGTGCTAGCGGGTCGACCTACAATGAGCAGTTCTTC.